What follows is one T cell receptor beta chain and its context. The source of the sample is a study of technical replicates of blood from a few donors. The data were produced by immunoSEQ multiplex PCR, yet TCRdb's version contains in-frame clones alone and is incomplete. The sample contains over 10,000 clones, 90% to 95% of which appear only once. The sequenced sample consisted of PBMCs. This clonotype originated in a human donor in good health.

CDR3: CASSGQGNTEAFF. In nucleotides, the CDR3 is TGTGCCAGCAGCGGACAGGGGAACACTGAAGCTTTCTTT. V gene TRBV6-6 combines with J gene TRBJ1-1, with TRBD1 matching 8 bases. With V trimmed by 6 bases and J by 1 base, 1 base remained unmatched. CDR3 length: 13 residues. CDR1 is MNHNY and CDR2 is SVGAGI in the germline V gene (reference sequence).